The rows below give T cell receptor beta chains drawn from one sample of a study of CD8+ T cells in alopecia areata. TCRdb's copy holds only in-frame clones and misses some; the assay was immunoSEQ multiplex PCR. The sample records around 210,000 clones, 55% to 70% being singletons. The material sequenced was CD4+ T cells sorted from blood, taken at week 4, from a patient treated with tofacitinib. Source of these receptors: a human donor with alopecia areata. Each CDR3 is given with its conserved first and last residue. A D gene is named only where the DNA matches it firmly. Some rows mark clone size as missing; the rest say once, few, many or name a class of expanded clone.

TRBJ1-5 . TRBV27 . CASSSRFLTGDQPQHF TGTGCCAGCAGTTCCAGGTTCCTTACGGGGGATCAGCCCCAGCATTTT
TRBJ2-6 . TRBV7-9 . CASSPQAVGANVLTF TGTGCCAGCAGCCCGCAGGCGGTTGGGGCCAACGTCCTGACTTTC
TRBJ2-3 . TRBV2 . CASKGEGTQYF TGTGCCAGCAAGGGGGAGGGTACGCAGTATTTT
TRBJ1-2 . TRBV7-2 TRBD1 CASSLETGNYGYTF TGTGCCAGCAGCTTAGAGACAGGGAACTATGGCTACACCTTC
TRBJ1-1 . TRBV5-1 TRBD1 CASSFGTGHMNTEAFF TGCGCCAGCAGCTTCGGGACAGGGCATATGAACACTGAAGCTTTCTTT
TRBJ2-7 few TRBV6-5 . CASSYSPSPIYEQYF TGTGCCAGCAGTTACTCCCCTAGCCCAATTTACGAGCAGTACTTC
TRBJ2-7 . TRBV5-1 . CASSIRDHEQYF TGCGCCAGCAGCATCAGGGATCACGAGCAGTACTTC
TRBJ1-1 . TRBV20-1 . CSASMGTEAFF TGCAGTGCCTCCATGGGAACTGAAGCTTTCTTT
TRBJ1-2 once TRBV19 TRBD1 CASSMDRGVDGYTF TGTGCCAGTAGTATGGACAGGGGAGTTGATGGCTACACCTTC
TRBJ2-1 few TRBV10-3 TRBD2 CAISDSGGSYNEQFF TGTGCCATCAGTGATAGCGGGGGATCCTACAATGAGCAGTTCTTC
TRBJ2-1 few TRBV5-4 TRBD2 CASSSGGLAGFSNEQFF TGTGCCAGCAGCTCGGGAGGACTAGCGGGGTTTAGCAATGAGCAGTTCTTC
TRBJ2-6 few TRBV2 . CASSEGQGRNVLTF TGTGCCAGCAGTGAAGGGCAGGGGCGAAACGTCCTGACTTTC
TRBJ2-7 . TRBV7-8 TRBD2 CASSLPYGLAPSYEQYF TGTGCCAGCAGCTTGCCCTACGGACTAGCGCCCTCCTACGAGCAGTACTTC
TRBJ2-7 . TRBV11-2 . CASSLELATYEQYF TGTGCCAGCAGCTTAGAGTTGGCCACCTACGAGCAGTACTTC
TRBJ2-3 few TRBV29-1 . CSVGQSSTDTQYF TGCAGCGTTGGACAGTCTAGCACAGATACGCAGTATTTT
TRBJ1-2 . TRBV2 TRBD1 CASSEAQGGYGYTF TGTGCCAGCAGTGAAGCGCAGGGGGGCTATGGCTACACCTTC
TRBJ1-3 . TRBV28 . CASSAAGSGNTIYF TGTGCCAGCAGCGCTGCCGGGTCTGGAAACACCATATATTTT
TRBJ2-3 . TRBV30 TRBD2 CALSGTSTDTQYF TGTGCCCTTAGCGGGACTAGCACAGATACGCAGTATTTT
TRBJ2-1 . TRBV7-2 TRBD2 CASSPRSGTSLYNEQFF TGTGCCAGCAGCCCAAGATCCGGGACTAGCCTCTACAATGAGCAGTTCTTC
TRBJ2-3 . TRBV29-1 . CSAQGVADTQYF TGCAGCGCCCAAGGAGTTGCAGATACGCAGTATTTT
TRBJ2-5 few TRBV4-3 TRBD1 CASSQGDRDQETQYF TGCGCCAGCAGCCAAGGGGACAGGGACCAAGAGACCCAGTACTTC
TRBJ1-6 . TRBV6-5 . CASSYEGRRSPLHF TGTGCCAGCAGTTACGAGGGAAGGAGATCACCCCTCCACTTT
TRBJ1-1 . TRBV5-4 TRBD1 CASTGQGIGAFF TGTGCCAGCACGGGACAGGGGATCGGAGCTTTCTTT
TRBJ1-1 . TRBV7-9 . CASSLAGTGNTEAFF TGTGCCAGCAGCTTAGCGGGGACTGGGAACACTGAAGCTTTCTTT
TRBJ2-2 . TRBV7-2 . CASSLVAGHTGELFF TGTGCCAGCAGCTTAGTGGCAGGCCACACCGGGGAGCTGTTTTTT
TRBJ1-1 . TRBV7-2 . CASSFDSGTEAFF TGTGCCAGCAGCTTTGACAGCGGCACTGAAGCTTTCTTT
TRBJ2-7 . TRBV2 . CASSERQGGAYEQYF TGTGCCAGCAGTGAGCGACAGGGAGGGGCCTACGAGCAGTACTTC
TRBJ2-3 . TRBV27 . CASRRRDTQYF TGTGCCAGCAGAAGGAGGGATACGCAGTATTTT
TRBJ2-1 few TRBV13 TRBD2 CASSPHFYLADYNEQFF TGTGCCAGCAGCCCCCACTTTTACCTAGCGGATTACAATGAGCAGTTCTTC
TRBJ2-2 once TRBV9 TRBD2 CASSVGGTTGELFF TGTGCCAGCAGCGTCGGGGGGACCACCGGGGAGCTGTTTTTT
TRBJ2-6 . TRBV19 . CASSRRGRANVLTF TGTGCCAGTAGCCGCCGTGGTCGGGCCAACGTCCTGACTTTC
TRBJ2-3 . TRBV29-1 . CSVVPHGKTDTQYF TGCAGCGTTGTCCCTCACGGGAAGACGGATACGCAGTATTTT
TRBJ2-1 . TRBV18 . CASSPPNRAYEQFF TGTGCCAGCTCACCACCGAACAGGGCCTATGAGCAGTTCTTC
TRBJ2-1 . TRBV10-2 . CASNNLGLEQFF TGCGCCAGCAATAATCTCGGGCTTGAGCAGTTCTTC
TRBJ2-5 few TRBV5-1 . CASRGPTTGETQYF TGCGCCAGCAGAGGACCTACGACTGGAGAGACCCAGTACTTC
TRBJ2-7 . TRBV9 . CASSGLLAYEQYF TGTGCCAGCAGCGGACTCCTAGCCTACGAGCAGTACTTC
TRBJ1-2 once TRBV30 . CACSLGGDGYTF TGTGCCTGTTCTCTCGGAGGTGATGGCTACACCTTC
TRBJ1-1 . TRBV25-1 . CASSLASAVEAFF TGTGCCAGCAGTCTGGCCTCGGCGGTTGAAGCTTTCTTT
TRBJ2-5 few TRBV5-1 TRBD2 CASSLGTSGQETQYF TGCGCCAGCAGCCTGGGGACTAGCGGACAAGAGACCCAGTACTTC
TRBJ2-3 . TRBV9 . CASSVAGGGDTQYF TGTGCCAGCAGCGTAGCGGGTGGGGGAGATACGCAGTATTTT
TRBJ1-5 . TRBV30 . CAWSVGFSNQPQHF TGTGCCTGGAGTGTAGGGTTTAGCAATCAGCCCCAGCATTTT
TRBJ2-3 . TRBV2 TRBD1 CASSAAGTGGTDTQYF TGTGCCAGCAGTGCGGCCGGGACAGGGGGCACAGATACGCAGTATTTT
TRBJ2-2 . TRBV7-2 . CASSLGRGTGELFF TGTGCCAGCAGCTTAGGACGCGGCACCGGGGAGCTGTTTTTT
TRBJ2-5 . TRBV29-1 . CSLTRGGGETQYF TGCAGCCTGACCCGTGGTGGAGGGGAGACCCAGTACTTC
TRBJ2-7 few TRBV5-1 TRBD2 CASHPGGITYEQYF TGCGCCAGCCACCCGGGGGGGATTACCTACGAGCAGTACTTC
TRBJ1-2 . TRBV6-5 TRBD1 CACRQGRGYTF TGTGCCTGTCGACAGGGCCGTGGCTACACCTTC
TRBJ2-3 . TRBV15 TRBD1 CATSRDPRTGDTDTQYF TGTGCCACCAGCAGAGATCCTAGGACAGGGGACACAGATACGCAGTATTTT
TRBJ2-6 . TRBV29-1 . CSVQSSGANVLTF TGCAGCGTTCAGAGCTCTGGGGCCAACGTCCTGACTTTC
TRBJ1-6 . TRBV14 . CASSQDLGNSPLHF TGTGCCAGCAGCCAAGACCTTGGTAATTCACCCCTCCACTTT
TRBJ1-1 . TRBV29-1 TRBD1 CSVDREDAFF TGCAGCGTAGACAGGGAGGATGCTTTCTTT